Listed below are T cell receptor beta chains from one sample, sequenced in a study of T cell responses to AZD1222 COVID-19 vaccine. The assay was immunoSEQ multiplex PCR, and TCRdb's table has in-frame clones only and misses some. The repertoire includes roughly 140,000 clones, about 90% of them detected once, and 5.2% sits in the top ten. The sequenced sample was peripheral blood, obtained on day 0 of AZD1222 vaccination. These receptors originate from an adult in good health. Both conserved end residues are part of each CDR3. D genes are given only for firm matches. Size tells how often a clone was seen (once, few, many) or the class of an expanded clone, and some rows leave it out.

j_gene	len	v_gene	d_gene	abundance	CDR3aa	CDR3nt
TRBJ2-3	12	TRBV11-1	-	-	CASSLRSDTQYF	TGTGCCAGCAGCCTAAGGTCAGATACGCAGTATTTT
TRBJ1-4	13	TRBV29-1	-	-	CSVRLGPAEKLFF	TGCAGCGTGCGGCTGGGCCCGGCCGAAAAACTGTTTTTT
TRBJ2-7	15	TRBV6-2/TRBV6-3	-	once	CASSYSPSAAYEQYF	TGTGCCAGCAGTTACTCTCCTAGCGCTGCCTACGAGCAGTACTTC
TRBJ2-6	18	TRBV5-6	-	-	CASSLTGPGRTGANVLTF	TGTGCCAGCAGCCTTACGGGACCCGGTCGTACTGGGGCCAACGTCCTGACTTTC
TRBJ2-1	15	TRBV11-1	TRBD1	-	CASSPGQGRRNEQFF	TGTGCCAGCAGCCCCGGACAGGGCCGCCGCAATGAGCAGTTCTTC
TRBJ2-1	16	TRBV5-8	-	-	CASSRIDSIPYNEQFF	TGTGCCAGCAGCCGCATAGACAGCATTCCCTACAATGAGCAGTTCTTC
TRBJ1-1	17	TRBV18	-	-	CASSPPNRAGGNTEAFF	TGTGCCAGCTCACCCCCCAACCGGGCGGGGGGGAACACTGAAGCTTTCTTT
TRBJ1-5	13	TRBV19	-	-	CASIGDITGSQHF	TGTGCCAGTATAGGCGATATCACCGGGTCCCAGCATTTT
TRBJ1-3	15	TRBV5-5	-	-	CASSRWGGAGNTIYF	TGTGCCAGCAGCCGGTGGGGGGGAGCTGGAAACACCATATATTTT
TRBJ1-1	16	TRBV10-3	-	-	CAISPSSGPGDTEAFF	TGTGCCATCAGCCCTTCGTCGGGGCCGGGGGACACTGAAGCTTTCTTT
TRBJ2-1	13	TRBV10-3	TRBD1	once	CAISRDRYDEQFF	TGTGCCATCAGTAGGGACAGGTACGATGAGCAGTTCTTC
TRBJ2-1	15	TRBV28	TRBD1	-	CASRTPGQTYNEQFF	TGTGCCAGCAGAACACCGGGACAGACCTACAATGAGCAGTTCTTC
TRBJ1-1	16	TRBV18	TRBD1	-	CASSPPGQGLNTEAFF	TGTGCCAGCTCACCTCCAGGACAGGGATTGAACACTGAAGCTTTCTTT
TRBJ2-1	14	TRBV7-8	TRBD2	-	CASRGTSGGTEQFF	TGTGCCAGCAGGGGGACTAGCGGAGGGACGGAGCAGTTCTTC
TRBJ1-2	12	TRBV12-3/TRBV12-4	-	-	CASSRDTPGYTF	TGTGCCAGCAGTCGGGACACGCCGGGCTACACCTTC
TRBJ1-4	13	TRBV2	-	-	CASQQGGNEKLFF	TGTGCCAGCCAACAGGGAGGTAATGAAAAACTGTTTTTT
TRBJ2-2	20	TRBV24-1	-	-	CATSESRYGRGQENTGELFF	TGTGCCACCAGTGAATCACGCTATGGGAGAGGGCAGGAGAACACCGGGGAGCTGTTTTTT
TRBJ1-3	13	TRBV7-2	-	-	CASSQRPGNTIYF	TGTGCCAGCAGCCAAAGACCTGGAAACACCATATATTTT
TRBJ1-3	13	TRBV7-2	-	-	CASSRLLRNTIYF	TGTGCCAGCAGCCGCCTCCTAAGAAACACCATATATTTT
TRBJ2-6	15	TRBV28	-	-	CASSPWISGANVLTF	TGTGCCAGCAGTCCCTGGATCTCTGGGGCCAACGTCCTGACTTTC
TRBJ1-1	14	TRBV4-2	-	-	CASSQDPGRGEAFF	TGTGCCAGCAGCCAAGATCCCGGCCGGGGAGAAGCTTTCTTT
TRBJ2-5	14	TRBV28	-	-	CASSPTGDIQTQYF	TGTGCCAGCAGTCCGACCGGGGACATACAGACCCAGTACTTC
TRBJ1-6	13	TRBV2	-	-	CASNDQHNSPLHF	TGTGCCAGCAACGACCAGCATAATTCACCCCTCCACTTT
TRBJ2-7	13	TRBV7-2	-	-	CASSLLDYYEQYF	TGTGCCAGCAGCTTACTTGACTACTACGAGCAGTACTTC
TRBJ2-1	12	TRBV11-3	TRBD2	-	CASRSRRGEQFF	TGTGCCAGCAGATCCCGGCGGGGGGAGCAGTTCTTC
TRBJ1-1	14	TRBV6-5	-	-	CASSYNRGNTEAFF	TGTGCCAGCAGTTACAACCGGGGGAACACTGAAGCTTTCTTT
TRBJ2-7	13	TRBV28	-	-	CASSLGQSYEQYF	TGTGCCAGCAGCCTTGGACAGTCCTACGAGCAGTACTTC
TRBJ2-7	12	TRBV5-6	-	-	CASSTVTYEQYF	TGTGCCAGCAGCACCGTGACCTACGAGCAGTACTTC
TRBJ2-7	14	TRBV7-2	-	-	CASSARGPPYEQYF	TGTGCCAGCAGCGCGCGGGGGCCCCCCTACGAGCAGTACTTC
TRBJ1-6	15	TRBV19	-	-	CASSIATGANSPLHF	TGTGCCAGTAGTATAGCGACGGGCGCGAATTCACCCCTCCACTTT
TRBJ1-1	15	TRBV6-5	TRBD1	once	CASSYSPRGHTEAFF	TGTGCCAGCAGTTACTCGCCCAGGGGGCACACTGAAGCTTTCTTT
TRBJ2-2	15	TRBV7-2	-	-	CASSLGPLDAGELFF	TGTGCCAGCAGCTTAGGGCCTTTAGACGCCGGGGAGCTGTTTTTT
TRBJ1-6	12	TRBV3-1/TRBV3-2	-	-	CASSCMNSPLHF	TGTGCCAGCAGCTGTATGAATTCACCCCTCCACTTT
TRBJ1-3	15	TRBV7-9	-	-	CASRKTPTSGNTIYF	TGTGCCAGCAGGAAGACACCTACCTCTGGAAACACCATATATTTT
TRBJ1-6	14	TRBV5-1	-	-	CASSSGDSPSPLHF	TGCGCCAGCAGTTCAGGGGACTCTCCTTCACCCCTCCACTTT
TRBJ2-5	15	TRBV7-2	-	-	CASSLVGAQGETQYF	TGTGCCAGCAGCTTAGTTGGGGCCCAGGGGGAGACCCAGTACTTC
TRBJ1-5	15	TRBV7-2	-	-	CASSISGWSNQPQHF	TGTGCCAGCAGCATCTCAGGGTGGAGCAATCAGCCCCAGCATTTT
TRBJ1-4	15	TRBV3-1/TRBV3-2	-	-	CASSQGLSVGEKLFF	TGTGCCAGCAGCCAAGGTCTCAGTGTGGGGGAAAAACTGTTTTTT
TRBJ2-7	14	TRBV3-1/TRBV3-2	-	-	CASSQRWGAHEQYF	TGTGCCAGCAGCCAACGGTGGGGAGCCCACGAGCAGTACTTC
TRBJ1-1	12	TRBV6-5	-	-	CASSSTGRDAFF	TGTGCCAGCAGTTCGACAGGACGGGATGCTTTCTTT
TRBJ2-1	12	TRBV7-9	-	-	CASSSSGVEQFF	TGTGCCAGCAGCTCCTCGGGGGTCGAGCAGTTCTTC
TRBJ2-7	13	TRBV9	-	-	CASSVEGFDEQYF	TGTGCCAGCAGCGTAGAAGGGTTCGACGAGCAGTACTTC
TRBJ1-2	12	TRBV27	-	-	CASSSGSYGYTF	TGTGCCAGCAGCTCCGGGTCCTATGGCTACACCTTC
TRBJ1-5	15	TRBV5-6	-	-	CASSLARVGNQPQHF	TGTGCCAGCAGCTTGGCCAGGGTGGGTAATCAGCCCCAGCATTTT
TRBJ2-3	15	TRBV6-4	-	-	CASSKGGTVTDTQYF	TGTGCCAGCAGTAAGGGGGGTACGGTGACAGATACGCAGTATTTT
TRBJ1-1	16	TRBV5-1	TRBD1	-	CASSLGTGDTNTEAFF	TGCGCCAGCAGCCTAGGGACAGGGGACACGAACACTGAAGCTTTCTTT